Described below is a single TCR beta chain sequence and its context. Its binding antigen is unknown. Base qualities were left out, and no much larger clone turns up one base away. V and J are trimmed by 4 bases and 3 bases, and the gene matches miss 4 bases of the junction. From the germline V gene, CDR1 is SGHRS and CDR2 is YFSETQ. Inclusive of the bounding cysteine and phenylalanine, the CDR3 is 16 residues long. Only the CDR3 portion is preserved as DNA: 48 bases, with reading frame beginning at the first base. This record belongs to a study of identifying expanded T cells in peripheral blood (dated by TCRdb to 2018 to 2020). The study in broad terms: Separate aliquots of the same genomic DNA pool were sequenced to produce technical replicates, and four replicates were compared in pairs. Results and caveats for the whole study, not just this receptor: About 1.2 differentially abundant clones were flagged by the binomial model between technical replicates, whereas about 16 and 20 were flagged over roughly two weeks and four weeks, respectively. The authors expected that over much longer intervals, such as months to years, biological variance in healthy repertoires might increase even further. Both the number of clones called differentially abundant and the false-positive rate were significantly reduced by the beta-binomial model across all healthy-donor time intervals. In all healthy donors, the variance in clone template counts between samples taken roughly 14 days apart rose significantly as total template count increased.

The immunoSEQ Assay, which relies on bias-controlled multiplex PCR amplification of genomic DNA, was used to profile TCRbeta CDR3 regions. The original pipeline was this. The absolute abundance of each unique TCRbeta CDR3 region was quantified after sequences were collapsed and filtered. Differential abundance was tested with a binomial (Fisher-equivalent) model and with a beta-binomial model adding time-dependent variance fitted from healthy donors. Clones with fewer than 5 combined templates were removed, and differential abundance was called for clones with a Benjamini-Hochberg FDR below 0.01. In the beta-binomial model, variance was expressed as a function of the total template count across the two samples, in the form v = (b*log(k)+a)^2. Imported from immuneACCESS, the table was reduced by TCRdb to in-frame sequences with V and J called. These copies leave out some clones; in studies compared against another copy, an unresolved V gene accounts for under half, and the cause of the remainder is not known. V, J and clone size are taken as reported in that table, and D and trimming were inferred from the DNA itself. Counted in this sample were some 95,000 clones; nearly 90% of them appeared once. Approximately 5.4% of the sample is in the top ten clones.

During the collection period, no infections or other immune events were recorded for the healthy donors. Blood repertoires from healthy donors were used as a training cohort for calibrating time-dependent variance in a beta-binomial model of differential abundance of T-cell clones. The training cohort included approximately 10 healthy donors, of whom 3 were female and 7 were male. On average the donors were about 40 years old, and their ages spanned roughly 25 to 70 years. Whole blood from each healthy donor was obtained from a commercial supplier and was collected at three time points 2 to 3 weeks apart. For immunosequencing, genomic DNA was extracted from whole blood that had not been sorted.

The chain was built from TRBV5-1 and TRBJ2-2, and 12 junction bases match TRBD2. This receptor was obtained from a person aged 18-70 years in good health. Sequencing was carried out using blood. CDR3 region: CASSPRLAGDTGELFF. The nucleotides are TGCGCCAGCAGCCCCCGACTAGCGGGGGACACCGGGGAGCTGTTTTTT. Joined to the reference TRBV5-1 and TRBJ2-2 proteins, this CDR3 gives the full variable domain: KAGVTQTPRYLIKTRGQQVTLSCSPISGHRSVSWYQQTPGQGLQFLFEYFSETQRNKGNFPGRFSGRQFSNSRSEMNVSTLELGDSALYLCASSPRLAGDTGELFFGEGSRLTVL.